This entry features one T cell receptor (beta chain) sequence. Its antigen is not identified. The record originates from a study of cytotoxic CD8 clonotypes in ibrutinib-treated CLL. Study in general: The patient breakdown showed some eleven relapsed/refractory and about 16 treatment-naive cases, with fewer than 18 IGHV unmutated. Sample averages reached 255,043 productive templates and 94,082 productive rearrangements.

Clones were sequenced by immunoSEQ multiplex PCR, and TCRdb holds only the in-frame ones, with some missing. The sample carries some 22,000 clones, approximately 80% recorded once. General study results and limits: Clonality went up at the time of ibrutinib response, stayed stable in sustained remission, and later dropped back toward its baseline level at progression.

V shed 6 bases, J shed 4 bases, and the junction held 12 bases outside the gene matches. This CDR3 is built from 16 residues. The germline gives CDR1 SNHLY, CDR2 FYNNEI. The specimen was PBMCs, collected before ibrutinib treatment. V is TRBV2 and J is TRBJ2-7; 10 bases line up with TRBD2. The TCR sequence derives from a human donor with chronic lymphocytic leukemia. The CDR3 here is CASRGLLAGLAYEQYF. CDR3 sequence (DNA): TGTGCCAGCAGAGGCTTACTAGCGGGATTAGCTTACGAGCAGTACTTC.